This T cell receptor beta chain was sequenced for a study of identical twins. The CDR3 is made up of 15 amino acids. V lost 2 bases, J lost 4 bases, and 2 bases stayed unmatched. The germline V gene encodes CDR1 MNHEY and CDR2 SMNVEV (reference sequence). TCRdb analysed the 5' RACE reads with MiXCR anew, one entry per CDR3 protein. The repertoire holds just under 550,000 distinct CDR3 sequences, with 13% to 15% as singletons. The data also belong to a second study, concerning yellow fever vaccine responses in identical twins.

This clonotype was obtained from a woman aged 18-35 years in good health. The chain carries TRBV27 and TRBJ1-5; 10 bases agree with TRBD1. Sequenced material: CD4+ T cells sorted from blood. CDR3 protein: CASSLRGQGNQPQHF. Written as DNA, the CDR3 is TGTGCCAGCAGTTTACGGGGACAGGGGAATCAGCCCCAGCATTTT.